This T cell receptor (beta chain) was sequenced in a study of T cells after yellow fever vaccination. Regarding the study as a whole: Most clones from primary vaccination resurfaced after the booster (about 95% CD4, around 89% CD8). A limited proportion of clonotypes was detected within both the CD4 and CD8 compartments.

This clonotype has ten or more counts. MiXCR, run by TCRdb on the 5' RACE reads, gives a single entry per CDR3 protein. The table has approximately 24,000 distinct CDR3 sequences, approximately 5% seen once; the top ten hold approximately 12%. Looked up from germline, CDR1 is DFQATT and CDR2 is SNEGSKA (reference sequence). Trimming removed 6 bases from V and 1 base from J, with 15 bases in between. The CDR3 is 15 residues long. This material consisted of PBMCs, either bulk or a sorted T-cell subset (CD4+, CD8+, memory, or dextramer-sorted; not recorded which), taken 15 days after the yellow fever booster vaccination. V is TRBV20-1 and J is TRBJ2-2; D could derive from TRBD1 or TRBD2 (5 bases each). The clonotype comes from a man aged 25 to 45 who received the YFV17D yellow fever vaccine. DNA for the CDR3: TGCAGTGCGCCGGTACCAGGGAGGAACACCGGGGAGCTGTTTTTT. This encodes CSAPVPGRNTGELFF.